The 16 T cell receptor beta chains reported below all come from one sample, sequenced in a study of tissue T cells after allogeneic stem cell transplantation. TCRdb's table, derived via immunoSEQ multiplex PCR, lists solely in-frame clones and lacks some. Of around 6,100 clones in the sample, roughly 44% are singletons; the top ten hold around 14%. The time point denotes: mouse harvest day 14 after allogeneic transplant. The graft held 10^6 splenic CD5+ T cells and 10^7 T-cell-depleted bone marrow cells. The sample was gut tissue. The receptors originated from a female BALB/c mouse given C57BL/6 T cells with graft-versus-host disease after an allogeneic hematopoietic cell transplant.

Regarding this clone: Gene names are mouse gene names. The read gets to within 1 residue of the CDR3 end, and the germline J gene fills in the rest. The chain joins TRBV26 to TRBJ1-1; the D is unclear. Germline loops: CDR1 KGHPV, CDR2 FQNQEV (reference sequence). The ends were cut back, 2 bases at V and 0 bases at J, with 4 bases in the middle. The CDR3 is 13 amino acids. The CDR3 DNA, read in part, is TGTGCCAGCAGTCTGAATGCAAACACAGAAGTCTTC. It encodes CASSLNANTEVF. In full, the CDR3 is CASSLNANTEVFF. Complete variable domain (other parts from reference TRBV26 and TRBJ1-1): NSKVIQTPRYLVKGQGQKAKMRCIPEKGHPVVFWYQQNKNNEFKFLINFQNQEVLQQIDMTEKRFSAECPSNSPCSLEIQSSEAGDSALYLCASSLNANTEVFFGKGTRLTVV.

This clone is a singleton in its sample. The gene symbols are mouse symbols. Read data end 1 residue before the CDR3 end; the end is taken from the germline J gene. This rearrangement joins TRBV5 to TRBJ1-3; 9 bases agree with TRBD1. The CDR3 has 16 residues. Germline CDR1 reads LGHNA; CDR2 reads YNLKQL (reference sequence). V shed 0 bases and J 2 bases; nucleotides not matched to a gene: 2. CDR3 protein: CASSQEGDRAGNTLYF. The sequenced part of the CDR3 DNA is TGTGCCAGCAGCCAAGAAGGGGACAGGGCTGGAAATACGCTCTAT.

By its share, this clone is medium-sized. Gene names are mouse gene names. The missing CDR3 end, 1 residue past where the read stops, is filled in from the germline J gene. V gene TRBV26 combines with J gene TRBJ1-2; 8 nucleotides line up with TRBD1. The length of the CDR3 is 13 residues. V dropped 7 bases and J dropped 2; count of bases not matched to a gene: 3. Germline lookup yields CDR1 KGHPV and CDR2 FQNQEV (reference sequence). CDR3 DNA (partial): TGTGCCAGCATTAGGACAGGGAACTCCGACTACACC. This translates into CASIRTGNSDYT. The CDR3 in full is CASIRTGNSDYTF.

This clone showed up just a few times. Germline and genes here are mouse. The read ends 1 residue shy of where the CDR3 ends; the end is completed using the germline J gene. The rearrangement links TRBV16 to TRBJ2-5, with D possibly TRBD1 on 6 matching bases. Trimming stripped 3 bases from V and 4 bases from J, with 8 bases between. Germline CDR1 is SGHSA and CDR2 is FRNQAP. CDR3 length equals 13 residues. The CDR3 reads CASSLGTKDTQYF. Partial CDR3 DNA: TGTGCAAGCAGCTTGGGGACAAAAGACACCCAGTAC.

For this clone: Mouse germline and gene names are used. With the read ending 1 residue before the CDR3 end, the germline J gene is used to fill in that end. The V gene is TRBV26, the J gene TRBJ2-3; D is unresolved. Germline assignment: CDR1 KGHPV and CDR2 FQNQEV (reference sequence). The CDR3 length is 12 residues. The V and J ends lost 3 bases and 2 bases respectively, with 3 bases between them. The CDR3: CASSLNAETLYF. CDR3 bases read: TGTGCCAGCAGTCTCAATGCAGAAACGCTGTAT.

By frequency in the sample, this clone is medium-sized. Gene names follow the mouse nomenclature. With the read ending 1 residue before the CDR3 end, the germline J gene is used to fill in that end. The chain employs TRBV4 and TRBJ1-3; no firm D call. The CDR3 contains 15 residues. The V gene lost 5 bases and the J gene lost 0 bases, with 11 bases spanning the gap. Germline lookup yields CDR1 LGHDT and CDR2 YNNKQL (reference sequence). The CDR3 loop reads CASSASTISGNTLYF. The covered CDR3 bases are TGTGCCAGCAGCGCCTCGACAATTTCTGGAAATACGCTCTAT.

This clone is hyperexpanded (1% or more) in the sample. Here the gene names and germline are mouse. The read terminates 1 residue before the CDR3 end, so the remaining end is supplied by the germline J gene. This sample also contains other DNA sequences that code for the same CDR3. This chain connects TRBV29 to TRBJ2-7, with D uncertain. Germline CDR1 is MSHET and CDR2 is SYDVDS. The CDR3 spans 11 residues. V shed 5 bases and J shed 7 bases, with 9 bases lying between them. CDR3 loop: CASSPPTEQYF. The DNA read from the CDR3 is TGTGCTAGCAGTCCCCCGACAGAACAGTAC.

On this clone: Mouse germline and gene names are used. The CDR3 end falls 1 residue outside the read, so it is completed with the germline J gene. This chain links TRBV15 with TRBJ1-6; 7 bases align to TRBD1. TRBJ1-6 is filed as an ORF, its function uncertain. This CDR3 has 17 residues. CDR1 SGHND and CDR2 FRSKSL come from the germline V gene. The V segment lost 6 bases and the J segment 0 bases; nucleotides outside the gene matches: 8. This CDR3 reads CASRPGQSLSYNSPLYF. CDR3 bases read: TGTGCCAGCAGGCCGGGACAGTCTCTTTCCTATAATTCGCCCCTCTAC.

As for this clone: Mouse names are used for the genes. The CDR3 end lies 1 residue beyond the end of the read and is filled in from the germline J gene. The chain employs TRBV3 and TRBJ2-2, with 10 bases lining up with TRBD2. V trimming: 4 bases; J trimming: 2 bases; junction bases outside the gene matches: 1. The germline gives CDR1 SNHLY, CDR2 FYNGKV (reference sequence). CDR3 size: 15 residues. CDR3 bases read: TGTGCCAGCAGCTCGGGACTGGGGAACACCGGGCAGCTCTAC. Amino acid sequence: CASSSGLGNTGQLY. The full CDR3 is CASSSGLGNTGQLYF. Drawing the rest from reference TRBV3 and TRBJ2-2, the complete variable domain is GPKVLQIPSHQIIDMGQMVTLNCDPVSNHLYFYWYKQILGQQMEFLVNFYNGKVMEKSKLFKDQFSVERPDGSYFTLKIQPTALEDSAVYFCASSSGLGNTGQLYFGEGSKLTVL.

Comment on this clone: Mouse names are used for the genes. CDR3 loop: CASSLGWGPYEQYF. The CDR3 bases that were read are TGTGCCAGCAGCTTAGGGTGGGGGCCCTATGAACAGTAC. The rearrangement uses TRBV3 and TRBJ2-7; the D gene could be TRBD1 or TRBD2 (6 bases each). The sequenced fragment ends 1 residue before the CDR3 boundary, so the rest is inferred from the germline J gene. CDR1 and CDR2 from the germline V gene are SNHLY and FYNGKV (reference sequence). Trimming shortened V by 1 base and J by 2 bases, and 9 bases separated the two germline ends. The CDR3 length is 14 residues.

Points on this clone: Gene names are the mouse ones. Coverage ceases 1 residue before the CDR3 finishes, and the germline J gene fills in the end. J is TRBJ2-7 and V is TRBV19; 13 bases fit TRBD2. Germline V CDR1 and CDR2: FNHDT, SITEND (reference sequence). The CDR3 runs to 15 residues. After removal of 6 bases from V and 0 bases from J, the junction contained 3 bases not matched to a gene. Here the CDR3 reads CASTGLGGRSYEQYF. CDR3 DNA (partial): TGTGCCAGCACCGGACTGGGGGGGCGCTCCTATGAACAGTAC.

This clone has more than one count but fewer than ten. Gene names are mouse gene names. The read stops 1 residue short of the end of the CDR3; the missing end is completed from the germline J gene. This chain links TRBV1 with TRBJ1-5; possible D gene TRBD1, 5 bases. Germline V lookup: CDR1 NSQYPW, CDR2 LRSPGD (reference sequence). Trimming took off 0 bases at V and 8 bases at J, with 8 bases between the two ends. The CDR3 runs 13 residues. Incomplete CDR3 DNA: TGCACCTGCAGTGCAGATATGGGGGAGGCTCCGCTT. This codes for CTCSADMGEAPL. In full, the CDR3 reads CTCSADMGEAPLF.

Details on this clone: Genes and germline come from the mouse. The read is 1 residue too short to cover the CDR3 end, so that end is filled in from the germline J gene. The V and J genes are TRBV12-1 and TRBJ2-2; D might be TRBD1 (6 bases). V was cut by 2 bases and J by 0 bases, with 6 bases left in between. In germline, CDR1 is SGHSN, CDR2 HYEKVE. There are 14 residues in the CDR3. The CDR3 here is CASSRTANTGQLYF. Partial CDR3 DNA: TGTGCCAGCTCTCGGACAGCAAACACCGGGCAGCTCTAC.

As regards this clone: Mouse names are used for the genes. The read gets to within 1 residue of the CDR3 end, and the germline J gene fills in the rest. The J gene is TRBJ1-4, the V gene TRBV13-2; the match to TRBD1 covers 9 bases. The ends lost 3 bases at V and 6 bases at J; junction bases unmatched: 6. From germline, CDR1 is NNHNN and CDR2 SYGAGS (reference sequence). This CDR3 is built from 15 residues. Incomplete CDR3 DNA: TGTGCCAGCGGTGCCCGGGACAGGGAGGACGAAAGATTATTT. Translated, it gives CASGARDREDERLF. The CDR3 in full is CASGARDREDERLFF.

In the case of this clone: Gene names denote mouse genes. The read comes to an end 1 residue before the CDR3 does, leaving the germline J gene to fill in the end. The chain couples TRBV26 to TRBJ2-2, with D possibly being TRBD1 (5 bases). V lost 6 bases, J lost 0 bases, and 8 bases lay in between. The V gene's germline CDR1 is KGHPV and CDR2 FQNQEV (reference sequence). The CDR3 totals 14 residues. CDR3 DNA (partial): TGTGCCAGCAGGCAGGGTTCAAACACCGGGCAGCTCTAC. Residues: CASRQGSNTGQLY. The whole CDR3 sequence reads CASRQGSNTGQLYF. The whole variable domain, filled in from reference TRBV26 and TRBJ2-2, reads NSKVIQTPRYLVKGQGQKAKMRCIPEKGHPVVFWYQQNKNNEFKFLINFQNQEVLQQIDMTEKRFSAECPSNSPCSLEIQSSEAGDSALYLCASRQGSNTGQLYFGEGSKLTVL.

In the case of this clone: Gene and germline names: mouse. The read ends 1 residue early relative to the CDR3; the germline J gene fills the gap. The V and J genes are TRBV16 and TRBJ2-3; D not resolved. CDR3 size: 13 residues. Trimming stripped 0 bases from V and 2 bases from J, with 3 bases between. The V gene's germline CDR1 is SGHSA and CDR2 FRNQAP. CDR3 DNA (partial): TGTGCAAGCAGCTTAGATATTGCAGAAACGCTGTAT. Its protein product is CASSLDIAETLY. The full CDR3 reads CASSLDIAETLYF. Looking up the rest from reference TRBV16 and TRBJ2-3 gives the full variable domain: NAGVIQTPRHKVTGKGQEATLWCEPISGHSAVFWYRQTIVQGLEFLTYFRNQAPIDDSGMPKERFSAQMPNQSHSTLKIQSTQPQDSAVYLCASSLDIAETLYFGSGTRLTVL.